These 32 T cell receptor beta chains were sequenced from one sample in a study of cytomegalovirus exposure and HLA in healthy donors. The PCR was carried out with 60 Vbeta primers and 13 Jbeta primers. Sequencing used immunoSEQ multiplex PCR; TCRdb keeps in-frame clones, though not all of them. There are fewer than 70,000 clones in the sample; 65% to 70% occur only once, and 11% lies in the top ten. The sequenced sample consisted of PBMCs. The origin of the receptors is a young woman in good health and CMV-seronegative.

The rearrangement joins TRBV9 to TRBJ2-3; no firm D call. Per germline, CDR1 SGDLS and CDR2 YYNGEE. V was cut by 0 bases and J by 4 bases, with 9 bases left in between. The CDR3 is 14 residues long. CDR3: CASSVANSADTQYF. CDR3 DNA: TGTGCCAGCAGCGTAGCTAATTCCGCAGATACGCAGTATTTT.

To note about this clone: The junction does not match germline at one end; this may be a read error. This chain connects TRBV19 to TRBJ1-5, with a possible D match to TRBD1 (6 bases). The germline V gene has CDR1 LNHDA and CDR2 SQIVND (reference sequence). The CDR3 is 13 amino acids. The CDR3 sequence is CAISNRASQPQHF. CDR3 bases: TGTGCCATTAGTAACAGGGCGTCTCAGCCCCAGCATTTT.

The chain employs TRBV10-3 and TRBJ2-3; 11 bases fit TRBD2. The CDR3 length is 16 residues. The V gene end was trimmed by 0 bases and the J gene end by 6 bases; junction bases not matched to a gene: 5. Germline V gene data show CDR1 as ENHRY and CDR2 as SYGVKD. CDR3 sequence reads: CAISESESSGGDTQYF. The CDR3 region has the DNA TGTGCCATCAGTGAGTCTGAGTCTAGCGGGGGGGATACGCAGTATTTT.

The chain recombines TRBV30 with TRBJ2-6; weak D call: TRBD1 (5 bases). There are 15 residues in the CDR3. Trimming removed 2 bases from V and 4 bases from J, with 12 bases in between. CDR1 and CDR2 from the germline V gene are GTSNPN and SVGIG (reference sequence). For the CDR3, the DNA is TGTGCCTGGAGTTTGGGGCGCGGCGGGGCCAACGTCCTGACTTTC. Protein: CAWSLGRGGANVLTF.

The sample holds one count of this clone. The rearrangement links TRBV6-4 to TRBJ1-2; a possible D gene is TRBD1 (6 bases). CDR3 length equals 14 residues. Germline-derived CDR1 and CDR2 are MRHNA and SNTAGT. Trimming pared 0 bases from V and 7 bases from J, leaving 12 bases between. CDR3 coding DNA: TGTGCCAGCAGTGACTCGGCAGGGGCGGGTGGCTACACCTTC. Its protein product is CASSDSAGAGGYTF.

This clone was observed a handful of times. This chain links TRBV7-6 with TRBJ1-5; 9 bases agree with TRBD1. In germline, CDR1 is SGHVS, CDR2 FNYEAQ. The J segment lost 5 bases and the V segment lost 1 base, leaving 3 bases of the junction unmatched. The CDR3 runs to 15 residues. CDR3 loop: CASSLEGTGHQPQHF. CDR3 DNA: TGTGCCAGCAGCTTAGAGGGGACAGGGCATCAGCCCCAGCATTTT.

The rearrangement uses TRBV30 and TRBJ1-1; D might be TRBD1 (5 bases). There are 14 residues in the CDR3. Germline lookup yields CDR1 GTSNPN and CDR2 SVGIG (reference sequence). Trimming took 0 bases from V and 1 from J, leaving 9 bases between them. CDR3: CAWSVGGGNTEAFF. CDR3 nucleotide sequence: TGTGCCTGGAGTGTAGGCGGGGGGAACACTGAAGCTTTCTTT. Full variable domain (remainder filled in from reference TRBV30 and TRBJ1-1): SQTIHQWPATLVQPVGSPLSLECTVEGTSNPNLYWYRQAAGRGLQLLFYSVGIGQISSEVPQNLSASRPQDRQFILSSKKLLLSDSGFYLCAWSVGGGNTEAFFGQGTRLTVV.

The J gene is TRBJ2-1, the V gene TRBV18, with D possibly matching TRBD1 (6 bases). The CDR3 covers 13 residues. The ends were cut back, 2 bases at V and 7 bases at J, with 9 bases in the middle. Germline V gene data show CDR1 as KGHSH and CDR2 as LQKENI. The CDR3 DNA follows: TGTGCCAGCTCACCAATAAGGGGGAATGAGCAGTTCTTC. This translates into CASSPIRGNEQFF.

This chain links TRBV9 with TRBJ1-1; 10 nucleotides agree with TRBD1. Germline CDR1 SGDLS, CDR2 YYNGEE. This CDR3 comprises 16 residues. Germline trimming cut 4 bases from V and 1 base from J; bases unmatched to any gene: 7. DNA of the CDR3: TGTGCCAGCAGCATCCGGGACAGGGGAGGGAACACTGAAGCTTTCTTT. Translated: CASSIRDRGGNTEAFF.

The table lists this clone with a few counts. The rearrangement uses TRBV5-1 and TRBJ2-7; D is possibly TRBD2 (6 bases). Trimming removed 2 bases from V and 3 bases from J, with 18 bases in between. This CDR3 region has 16 residues. Germline V CDR1 and CDR2: SGHRS, YFSETQ. CDR3 DNA sequence: TGCGCCAGCAGCTTAATAACCGGGACTTTACTCTACGAGCAGTACTTC. Its translation is CASSLITGTLLYEQYF.

The V and J genes are TRBV5-5 and TRBJ2-2; 7 nucleotides align to TRBD1. CDR3 size: 15 residues. The germline V gene has CDR1 SGHKS and CDR2 YYEKEE (reference sequence). V dropped 2 bases and J dropped 6; count of bases not matched to a gene: 7. Here the CDR3 reads CASSLQGKVAGELFF. CDR3 DNA: TGTGCCAGCAGCTTACAGGGGAAAGTGGCCGGGGAGCTGTTTTTT.

The CDR3 sequence: CASSSGLAGTVQETQYF. CDR3 DNA: TGTGCCAGCAGCTCGGGACTAGCGGGGACTGTCCAAGAGACCCAGTACTTC. The V and J genes are TRBV13 and TRBJ2-5, with 13 nucleotides matching TRBD2. CDR1 and CDR2 (germline): PRHDT, FYEKMQ (reference sequence). The CDR3 consists of 17 residues. Trimming cost V 4 bases and J 1 base; bases outside gene matches: 6.

This chain uses TRBV7-8 with TRBJ2-7, with TRBD2 matching 8 bases. V shed 5 bases and J 5 bases; nucleotides not matched to a gene: 8. CDR1 is SGHVS, CDR2 FQNEAQ, per germline. CDR3 length: 14 amino acids. CDR3 bases: TGTGCCAGCAGCCCTTCGCCGGGAGGGAACGAGCAGTACTTC. Translation gives CASSPSPGGNEQYF.

CDR3: CASSEPGTGRSTDTQYF. The CDR3 DNA reads TGCGCCAGCAGTGAGCCCGGGACAGGCCGTAGCACAGATACGCAGTATTTT. This rearrangement joins TRBV10-1 to TRBJ2-3, with TRBD1 matching over 8 bases. The germline gives CDR1 WNHNN, CDR2 SYGVQD (reference sequence). The CDR3 runs to 17 residues. The J segment lost 0 bases and the V segment lost 2 bases, leaving 7 bases of the junction unmatched.

This clone appeared a few times. This chain uses TRBV5-1 with TRBJ2-7, with 8 bases matching TRBD1. The CDR3 consists of 16 residues. Germline assignment: CDR1 SGHRS and CDR2 YFSETQ. V lost 3 bases and J lost 6; bases outside the gene matches: 14. CDR3 bases: TGCGCCAGCAGCTGGGGGCCTCTGGACAGGGTGGGCGAGCAGTACTTC. This sequence encodes CASSWGPLDRVGEQYF.

V usage is TRBV6-4 and J usage is TRBJ2-3; TRBD2 agrees at 9 bases. V trimming: 5 bases; J trimming: 1 base; junction bases outside the gene matches: 1. Per the germline V gene, CDR1 is MRHNA and CDR2 is SNTAGT. The CDR3 length is 14 residues. DNA for the CDR3: TGTGCCAGCAGTCCTAGCGGGGGCACAGATACGCAGTATTTT. Translation: CASSPSGGTDTQYF.

The chain has TRBV10-2 and TRBJ2-7, with D possibly TRBD2 on 5 matching bases. V was trimmed by 7 bases and J by 6 bases, leaving 16 bases between them. The CDR3 extends over 13 amino acids. Germline CDR1 WSHSY, CDR2 SAAADI. CDR3 DNA sequence: TGCGCCAGCATACAAGACGGCGGGTCCGAGCAGTACTTC. This sequence encodes CASIQDGGSEQYF.

This clone was seen a single time. Given the absence of the conserved phenylalanine or tryptophan at the CDR3 end, a read error is likely. The chain has TRBV2 and TRBJ1-5, with 9 bases identical to TRBD1. The CDR3 is made up of 15 amino acids. Germline values: CDR1 SNHLY, CDR2 FYNNEI. The V segment lost 6 bases and the J segment 0 bases; nucleotides outside the gene matches: 3. The CDR3: CASRDRGLSNQPQHV. The CDR3 nucleotides are TGTGCCAGCAGGGACAGGGGACTTAGCAATCAGCCCCAGCATGTT.

V gene TRBV27 combines with J gene TRBJ2-1, with D possibly being TRBD2 (6 bases). Germline V gene lookup returns CDR1 MNHEY and CDR2 SMNVEV (reference sequence). This CDR3 region has 17 residues. V lost 5 bases to trimming and J lost 1 base, with 18 bases between them. The DNA for the CDR3 is TGTGCCAGCAGTCCTACTACGGACTACCGGTCCTACAATGAGCAGTTCTTC. Protein: CASSPTTDYRSYNEQFF.

The rearrangement uses TRBV28 and TRBJ2-1; D gene ambiguous. Between the trimmed V and J ends, which lost 6 bases and 0 bases, there was a span of 9 bases. Germline CDR1 reads MDHEN; CDR2 reads SYDVKM. The CDR3 extends over 14 amino acids. For the CDR3, the DNA is TGTGCCAGCAGCGCCGCCGGCTCCTACAATGAGCAGTTCTTC. This translates into CASSAAGSYNEQFF. Together with reference TRBV28 and TRBJ2-1, the CDR3 gives the full variable domain: DVKVTQSSRYLVKRTGEKVFLECVQDMDHENMFWYRQDPGLGLRLIYFSYDVKMKEKGDIPEGYSVSREKKERFSLILESASTNQTSMYLCASSAAGSYNEQFFGPGTRLTVL.

This sequence joins TRBV7-9 and TRBJ1-1, with D possibly being TRBD1 (6 bases). The germline gives CDR1 SEHNR, CDR2 FQNEAQ (reference sequence). The CDR3 covers 15 residues. V lost 0 bases to trimming and J lost 5 bases, with 13 bases between them. CDR3 nucleotides: TGTGCCAGCAGCTTAGCGAGTGGGGGCTTGACTGAAGCTTTCTTT. This codes for CASSLASGGLTEAFF.

This chain connects TRBV6-5 to TRBJ1-4; tentative D call: TRBD1 (5 bases). CDR1 MNHEY and CDR2 SVGAGI come from the germline V gene. V was pared by 6 bases and J by 4 bases, with 12 bases between. This CDR3 comprises 14 residues. Written as DNA, the CDR3 is TGTGCCAGCAGCGGCGGGGGGTTTAATGAAAAACTGTTTTTT. Translation: CASSGGGFNEKLFF.

The rearrangement joins TRBV5-1 to TRBJ1-1; tentative D call: TRBD1 (6 bases). CDR3 size: 16 residues. Germline V CDR1 and CDR2: SGHRS, YFSETQ. Trimming cost V 0 bases and J 5 bases, with 17 bases left between them. DNA of the CDR3: TGCGCCAGCAGCTTGGGTTTCACAGGGACGGATACTGAAGCTTTCTTT. This translates into CASSLGFTGTDTEAFF.

The V and J genes are TRBV7-2 and TRBJ2-5; TRBD1 matches at 9 bases. The V segment lost 2 bases and the J segment 4 bases; nucleotides outside the gene matches: 5. The CDR3 length is 15 residues. Germline CDR1 SGHTA, CDR2 FQGNSA. The CDR3, as DNA: TGTGCCAGCAGCTTACCCCACAGGGGGCTAGAGACCCAGTACTTC. It translates to CASSLPHRGLETQYF. Using reference TRBV7-2 and TRBJ2-5 for the parts outside the CDR3, the full variable domain is GAGVSQSPSNKVTEKGKDVELRCDPISGHTALYWYRQSLGQGLEFLIYFQGNSAPDKSGLPSDRFSAERTGGSVSTLTIQRTQQEDSAVYLCASSLPHRGLETQYFGPGTRLLVL.

The chain recombines TRBV28 with TRBJ1-6; 10 bases agree with TRBD1. The J segment lost 6 bases and the V segment lost 3 bases, leaving 5 bases of the junction unmatched. CDR1 and CDR2 from the germline V gene are MDHEN and SYDVKM. CDR3 size: 16 residues. CDR3 protein: CASSFLGQGINSPLHF. The CDR3 DNA is TGTGCCAGCAGTTTCTTGGGACAGGGGATTAATTCACCCCTCCACTTT.

The CDR3 protein is CASSLLGSPLHF. CDR3 bases: TGTGCCAGCAGTTTGTTGGGCTCACCCCTCCACTTT. V usage is TRBV27 and J usage is TRBJ1-6; no clear D. V gave up 3 bases and J gave up 10 bases, with 7 bases separating them. CDR1 and CDR2 (germline): MNHEY, SMNVEV (reference sequence). The CDR3 contains 12 residues.

V usage is TRBV11-2 and J usage is TRBJ2-3; the D gene is possibly TRBD2 (6 bases). The CDR3 length is 15 residues. Trimming left V 1 base short and J 2 bases short, with 10 bases between. Germline V gives CDR1 SGHAT, CDR2 FQNNGV. The DNA for the CDR3 is TGTGCCAGCAGCTTAGGGGGACTCTTCACAGATACGCAGTATTTT. This codes for CASSLGGLFTDTQYF. Filled out from reference TRBV11-2 and TRBJ2-3, the complete variable domain reads EAGVAQSPRYKIIEKRQSVAFWCNPISGHATLYWYQQILGQGPKLLIQFQNNGVVDDSQLPKDRFSAERLKGVDSTLKIQPAKLEDSAVYLCASSLGGLFTDTQYFGPGTRLTVL.

CDR3 coding DNA: TGTGCCAGCAGCTTTAGGGGGACTGAAGCTTTCTTT. Translated: CASSFRGTEAFF. V and J are TRBV11-2 and TRBJ1-1; D might be TRBD1 (6 bases). The CDR3 covers 12 residues. Germline lookup yields CDR1 SGHAT and CDR2 FQNNGV. Trimming took 3 bases from V and 5 from J, leaving 7 bases between them.

This clone came up a few times. The chain carries TRBV2 and TRBJ2-7; the match to TRBD2 covers 7 bases. With V trimmed by 5 bases and J by 5 bases, 9 bases remained unmatched. CDR1 and CDR2 (germline): SNHLY, FYNNEI. The CDR3 spans 14 residues. The CDR3 is CASSRLARRDEQYF. The CDR3 coding sequence is TGTGCCAGCAGTCGACTAGCAAGAAGGGACGAGCAGTACTTC.

This clone was seen more than once but under ten times. The chain is built from TRBV25-1 and TRBJ2-3; D gene uncertain. Germline CDR1 is MGHDK and CDR2 is SYGVNS. V lost 4 bases and J lost 2, with 7 bases in between. The CDR3 has 13 residues. The CDR3 coding sequence is TGTGCCAGCAGTGCAGTTTTCACAGATACGCAGTATTTT. Amino acids: CASSAVFTDTQYF.

This clone was detected only a few times. The V and J genes are TRBV14 and TRBJ1-4, with D uncertain. CDR3 length: 16 amino acids. Germline V gene data show CDR1 as SGHDN and CDR2 as FVKESK. V lost 4 bases, J lost 0 bases, and 12 bases lay in between. The CDR3 nucleotides read TGTGCCAGCAGCCCAGCCCGGGGAGCAACTAATGAAAAACTGTTTTTT. Translated, it gives CASSPARGATNEKLFF. Full variable domain (outside the CDR3, taken from reference TRBV14 and TRBJ1-4): EAGVTQFPSHSVIEKGQTVTLRCDPISGHDNLYWYRRVMGKEIKFLLHFVKESKQDESGMPNNRFLAERTGGTYSTLKVQPAELEDSGVYFCASSPARGATNEKLFFGSGTQLSVL.

The chain joins TRBV27 to TRBJ2-7, with TRBD1 matching 8 bases. This CDR3 spans 15 amino acids. V shed 5 bases and J 5 bases; nucleotides not matched to a gene: 11. Looked up from germline, CDR1 is MNHEY and CDR2 is SMNVEV (reference sequence). CDR3 amino acids: CASSPRDRRGHEQYF. CDR3 nucleotides: TGTGCCAGCAGTCCTCGGGACAGGCGAGGCCACGAGCAGTACTTC.